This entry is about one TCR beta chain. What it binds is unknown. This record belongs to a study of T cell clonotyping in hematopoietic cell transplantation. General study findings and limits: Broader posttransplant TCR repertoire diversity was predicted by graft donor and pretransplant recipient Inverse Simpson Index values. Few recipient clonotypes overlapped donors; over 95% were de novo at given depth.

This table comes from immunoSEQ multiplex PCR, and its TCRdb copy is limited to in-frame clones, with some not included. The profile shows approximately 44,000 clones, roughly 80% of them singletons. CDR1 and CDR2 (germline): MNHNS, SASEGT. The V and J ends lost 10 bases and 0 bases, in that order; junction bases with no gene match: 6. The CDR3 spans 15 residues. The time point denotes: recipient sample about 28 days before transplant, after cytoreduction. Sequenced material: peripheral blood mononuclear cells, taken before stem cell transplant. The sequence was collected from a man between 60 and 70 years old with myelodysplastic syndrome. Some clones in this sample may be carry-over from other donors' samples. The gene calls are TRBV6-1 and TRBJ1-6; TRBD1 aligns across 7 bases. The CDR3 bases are TGTGCCATTCCGGGACAGAGCTCCTATAATTCACCCCTCCACTTT. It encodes CAIPGQSSYNSPLHF.